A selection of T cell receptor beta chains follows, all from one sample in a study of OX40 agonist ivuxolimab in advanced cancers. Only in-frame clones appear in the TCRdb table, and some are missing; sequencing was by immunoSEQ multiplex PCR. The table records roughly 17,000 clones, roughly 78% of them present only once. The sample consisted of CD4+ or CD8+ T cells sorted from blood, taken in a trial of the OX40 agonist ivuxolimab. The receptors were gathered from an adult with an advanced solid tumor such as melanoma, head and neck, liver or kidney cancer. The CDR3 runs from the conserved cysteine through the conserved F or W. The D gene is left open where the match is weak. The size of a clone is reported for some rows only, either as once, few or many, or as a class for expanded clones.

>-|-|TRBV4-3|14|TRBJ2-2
CASSQDLGAGELFF
TGCGCCAGCAGCCAAGATCTCGGTGCCGGGGAGCTGTTTTTT
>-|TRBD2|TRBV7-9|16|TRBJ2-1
CASSLVTSGMHNEQFF
TGTGCCAGCAGCTTAGTCACTAGCGGGATGCACAATGAGCAGTTCTTC
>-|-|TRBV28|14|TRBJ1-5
CASNLQGKNQPQHF
TGTGCCAGCAACTTACAGGGTAAAAATCAGCCCCAGCATTTT
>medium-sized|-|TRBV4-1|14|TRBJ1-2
CASSQLGTGYGYTF
TGCGCCAGCAGCCAGCTTGGGACCGGCTATGGCTACACCTTC
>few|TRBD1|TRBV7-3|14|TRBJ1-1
CASSKGQMNTEAFF
TGTGCCAGCAGCAAGGGACAGATGAACACTGAAGCTTTCTTT
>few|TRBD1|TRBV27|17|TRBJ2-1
CASSPNAGQGSLDEQFF
TGTGCCAGCAGTCCCAATGCGGGACAGGGTTCCTTAGATGAGCAGTTCTTC
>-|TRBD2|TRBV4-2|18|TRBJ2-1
CASSPRGASGGHHNEQFF
TGTGCCAGCAGCCCTCGAGGGGCTAGCGGGGGCCATCACAATGAGCAGTTCTTC
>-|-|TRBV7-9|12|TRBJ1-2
CASSRLFRGYTF
TGTGCCAGCAGCCGTCTATTCCGGGGCTACACCTTC
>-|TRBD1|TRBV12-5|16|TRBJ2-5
CASASSGTGPEETQYF
TGTGCTAGTGCTTCAAGCGGGACAGGGCCTGAAGAGACCCAGTACTTC
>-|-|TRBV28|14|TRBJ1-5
CASSFLGVHQPQHF
TGTGCCAGCAGTTTTTTAGGGGTGCATCAGCCCCAGCATTTT
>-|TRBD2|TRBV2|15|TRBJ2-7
CASSEPSGGDYEQYF
TGTGCCAGCAGTGAACCTAGCGGGGGGGACTACGAGCAGTACTTC
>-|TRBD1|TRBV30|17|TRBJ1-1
CAWSVRQGEIMNTEAFF
TGTGCCTGGAGTGTACGGCAGGGGGAGATCATGAACACTGAAGCTTTCTTT
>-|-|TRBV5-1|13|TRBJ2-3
CASRLDSADTQYF
TGCGCCAGCAGGCTGGACAGCGCAGATACGCAGTATTTT
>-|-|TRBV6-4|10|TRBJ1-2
CASMKSGYTF
TGTGCCAGCATGAAGAGTGGCTACACCTTC
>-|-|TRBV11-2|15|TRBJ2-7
CASSLVGVRPNEQYF
TGTGCCAGCAGCTTAGTAGGGGTCAGACCCAACGAGCAGTACTTC
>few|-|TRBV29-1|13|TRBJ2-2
CSVEGGGTGELFF
TGCAGCGTTGAAGGGGGCGGAACCGGGGAGCTGTTTTTT
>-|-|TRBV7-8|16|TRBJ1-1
CASSLESGTENTEAFF
TGTGCCAGCAGCTTAGAGAGTGGGACCGAGAACACTGAAGCTTTCTTT
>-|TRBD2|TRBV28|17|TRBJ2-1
CASSFTAPGGPYNEQFF
TGTGCCAGCAGTTTCACCGCTCCGGGAGGGCCCTACAATGAGCAGTTCTTC
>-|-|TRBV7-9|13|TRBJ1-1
CASSLGDYSEAFF
TGTGCCAGCAGCTTAGGGGACTATTCTGAAGCTTTCTTT
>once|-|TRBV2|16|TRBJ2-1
CASSDDGGSSYNEQFF
TGTGCCAGCAGTGATGATGGGGGGAGCTCCTACAATGAGCAGTTCTTC
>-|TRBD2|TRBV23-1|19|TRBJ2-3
CASWEGGLAGGNSTDTQYF
TGCGCCAGTTGGGAGGGGGGACTAGCGGGAGGGAATAGCACAGATACGCAGTATTTT
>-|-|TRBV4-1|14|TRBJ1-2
CASSHPGSNYGYTF
TGCGCCAGCAGCCACCCCGGGTCTAACTATGGCTACACCTTC
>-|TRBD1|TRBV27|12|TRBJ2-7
CASGDRSNEQYF
TGTGCCAGCGGGGACAGGTCAAACGAGCAGTACTTC
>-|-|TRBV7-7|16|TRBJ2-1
CASSLAKRGAMDEQFF
TGTGCCAGCAGCTTAGCTAAACGGGGGGCAATGGATGAGCAGTTCTTC
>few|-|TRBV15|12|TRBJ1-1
CATSRVGLEAFF
TGTGCCACCAGCAGAGTAGGGCTGGAAGCTTTCTTT
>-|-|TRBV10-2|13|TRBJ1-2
CASSESGRDGYTF
TGCGCCAGCAGTGAGTCAGGAAGGGATGGCTACACCTTC
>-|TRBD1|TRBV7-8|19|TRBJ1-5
CASSLAPRGPGESNQPQHF
TGTGCCAGCAGCTTAGCGCCTAGGGGGCCTGGTGAAAGCAATCAGCCCCAGCATTTT
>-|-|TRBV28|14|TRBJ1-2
CASSLFSEPYGYTF
TGTGCCAGCAGTTTATTTTCAGAACCCTATGGCTACACCTTC
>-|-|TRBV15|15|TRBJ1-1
CATSRDSGTHTEAFF
TGTGCCACCAGCAGAGATTCTGGGACCCACACTGAAGCTTTCTTT
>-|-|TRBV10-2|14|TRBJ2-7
CASTPYGRTYEQYF
TGCGCCAGCACCCCCTATGGGAGGACTTACGAGCAGTACTTC
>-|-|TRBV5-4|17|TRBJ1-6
CASSLSWGVFPNSPLHF
TGTGCCAGCAGCTTGAGTTGGGGGGTGTTTCCTAATTCACCCCTCCACTTT
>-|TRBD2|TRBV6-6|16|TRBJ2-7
CASSLGLAGASYEQYF
TGTGCCAGCAGTTTGGGACTAGCGGGGGCCTCCTACGAGCAGTACTTC
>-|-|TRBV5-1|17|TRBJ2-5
CASSPLGGGPFLKTQYF
TGCGCCAGCAGCCCGCTTGGGGGGGGGCCGTTTCTAAAGACCCAGTACTTC
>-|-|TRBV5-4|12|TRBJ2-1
CASSWARGMQFF
TGTGCCAGCAGCTGGGCGCGGGGCATGCAGTTCTTC
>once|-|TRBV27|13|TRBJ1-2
CASSPLGLYGYTF
TGTGCCAGCAGCCCCCTTGGCCTATATGGCTACACCTTC
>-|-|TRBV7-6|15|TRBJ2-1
CASSLESTGYPEQFF
TGTGCCAGCAGCTTAGAATCAACAGGGTACCCTGAGCAGTTCTTC
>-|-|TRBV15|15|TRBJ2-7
CATSRARGVSYEQYF
TGTGCCACCAGCAGAGCTCGGGGCGTCTCCTACGAGCAGTACTTC
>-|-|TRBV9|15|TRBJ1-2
CASSVGPGDNYGYTF
TGTGCCAGCAGCGTAGGGCCAGGAGATAACTATGGCTACACCTTC
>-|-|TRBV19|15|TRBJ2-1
CASTLDSSLYNEQFF
TGTGCCAGTACCCTGGACTCGTCCCTTTACAATGAGCAGTTCTTC
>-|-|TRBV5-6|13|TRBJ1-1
CASSLGGGTEAFF
TGTGCCAGCAGCTTAGGAGGGGGCACTGAAGCTTTCTTT
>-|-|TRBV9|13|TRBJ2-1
CASSVEYHNEQFF
TGTGCCAGCAGCGTAGAGTACCACAATGAGCAGTTCTTC
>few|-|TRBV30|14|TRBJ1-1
CAWEGTNQGTEAFF
TGTGCCTGGGAGGGGACAAATCAGGGCACTGAAGCTTTCTTT
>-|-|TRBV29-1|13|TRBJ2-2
CSVEMAVAGELFF
TGCAGCGTTGAAATGGCTGTAGCAGGGGAGCTGTTTTTT
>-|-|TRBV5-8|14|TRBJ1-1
CASSWGDKNTEAFF
TGTGCCAGCAGCTGGGGGGACAAGAACACTGAAGCTTTCTTT
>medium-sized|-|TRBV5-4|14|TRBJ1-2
CASSLGYALHGYTF
TGTGCCAGCAGCTTGGGTTACGCGCTCCATGGCTACACCTTC
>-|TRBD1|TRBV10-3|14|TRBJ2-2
CAIRGQVGTGELFF
TGTGCCATCAGAGGACAGGTGGGAACCGGGGAGCTGTTTTTT
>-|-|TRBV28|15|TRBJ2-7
CASRKIRDLAYEQYF
TGTGCCAGCAGAAAAATCCGGGATCTCGCCTACGAGCAGTACTTC
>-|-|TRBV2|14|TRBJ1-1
CASSEAWGQIEAFF
TGTGCCAGCAGTGAAGCTTGGGGGCAGATTGAAGCTTTCTTT
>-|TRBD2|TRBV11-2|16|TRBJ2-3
CASTPTTGGAADTQYF
TGTGCCAGCACTCCCACCACGGGGGGAGCGGCAGATACGCAGTATTTT
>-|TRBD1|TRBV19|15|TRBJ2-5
CASSTSGTGGETQYF
TGTGCCAGTAGTACTTCCGGGACAGGGGGAGAGACCCAGTACTTC
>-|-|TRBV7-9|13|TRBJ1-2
CASPGSGASGYTF
TGTGCCAGCCCAGGATCAGGGGCGAGTGGCTACACCTTC
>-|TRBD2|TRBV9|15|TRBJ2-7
CASSGTSGRSYEQYF
TGTGCCAGCAGCGGGACTAGCGGGAGGTCCTACGAGCAGTACTTC
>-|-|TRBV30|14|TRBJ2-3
CAWSIGRRTDTQYF
TGTGCCTGGTCCATTGGGCGCCGCACAGATACGCAGTATTTT
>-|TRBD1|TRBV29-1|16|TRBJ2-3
CSVLTGAGPHGDTQYF
TGCAGCGTTCTCACAGGGGCAGGTCCCCATGGAGATACGCAGTATTTT
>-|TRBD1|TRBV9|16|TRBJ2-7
CASSTPTGTSSYEQYF
TGTGCCAGCAGCACACCGACAGGGACGAGCTCCTACGAGCAGTACTTC
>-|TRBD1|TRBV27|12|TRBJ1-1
CASSTGATEAFF
TGTGCCAGCAGTACAGGGGCCACTGAAGCTTTCTTT
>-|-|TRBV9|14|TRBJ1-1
CASSVGDGNTEAFF
TGTGCCAGCAGCGTAGGTGACGGGAACACTGAAGCTTTCTTT
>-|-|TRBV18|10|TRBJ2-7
CAIPRNEQYF
TGTGCCATCCCAAGGAACGAGCAGTACTTC
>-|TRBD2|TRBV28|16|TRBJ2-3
CASTPHSGSGTDTQYF
TGTGCCAGCACCCCTCATAGCGGGAGTGGGACAGATACGCAGTATTTT